The 32 T cell receptor beta chains presented below share a single source sample, sequenced in a study of OX40 agonist ivuxolimab in advanced cancers. The method was immunoSEQ multiplex PCR; TCRdb's version includes in-frame clones alone and lacks a portion of them. The sample records tens of thousands of clones, about 83% being singletons. Sequenced here: CD4+ or CD8+ T cells sorted from blood, sampled in a trial of the OX40 agonist ivuxolimab. These receptors were collected from an adult with an advanced solid tumor such as melanoma, head and neck, liver or kidney cancer.

A word on this clone: Additional DNA sequences in this sample encode the identical CDR3. V is TRBV30 and J is TRBJ2-3; tentatively, D is TRBD2 (7 bases). Trimming left V 0 bases short and J 1 base short, with 8 bases between. Germline CDR1 and CDR2: GTSNPN and SVGIG (reference sequence). The CDR3 covers 14 residues. Here the CDR3 reads CAWSVGGGTDTQYF. The CDR3 nucleotides read TGTGCCTGGAGTGTAGGGGGGGGCACAGATACGCAGTATTTT.

V is TRBV6-6 and J is TRBJ1-1; tentatively, D is TRBD1 (6 bases). This CDR3 is built from 16 residues. V lost 0 bases and J 1 base, leaving 12 bases between the germline ends. In germline, CDR1 is MNHNY, CDR2 SVGAGI (reference sequence). The CDR3 loop is CASSYSRGSKNTEAFF. The CDR3 DNA reads as TGTGCCAGCAGTTACTCGAGGGGGTCAAAGAACACTGAAGCTTTCTTT.

The chain uses TRBV5-1 and TRBJ2-1, with 9 bases lining up with TRBD2. The CDR3 totals 19 residues. Germline CDR1 and CDR2: SGHRS and YFSETQ. Unmatched junction bases numbered 11, after V lost 1 base and J lost 0 bases. The DNA for the CDR3 is TGCGCCAGCAGCTTGAGAGAGGCTAGCGGGATCAGCTCCTACAATGAGCAGTTCTTC. Translated: CASSLREASGISSYNEQFF.

The DNA for the CDR3 is TGCGCCAGCAGAAGAGACACCTTAAACGAGCAGTACTTC. Amino acid sequence: CASRRDTLNEQYF. The J gene is TRBJ2-5, the V gene TRBV5-1; D unclear. With the DNA end fitting TRBJ2-7 better, the J assignment may be wrong. The CDR3 sequence is 13 residues long. Germline-derived CDR1 and CDR2 are SGHRS and YFSETQ.

The chain has TRBV19 and TRBJ1-2; D is unresolved. The CDR3 length is 13 residues. The germline CDR1 and CDR2 sequences are LNHDA and SQIVND (reference sequence). Trimming stripped 6 bases from V and 2 bases from J, with 10 bases between. CDR3 sequence: CASSPLGNYGYTF. CDR3 DNA: TGTGCCAGTAGCCCCCTCGGCAACTATGGCTACACCTTC.

The rearrangement uses TRBV13 and TRBJ2-1; D is perhaps TRBD2 (7 bases). Germline V CDR1 and CDR2: PRHDT, FYEKMQ (reference sequence). V shed 3 bases and J shed 6 bases, with 18 bases lying between them. The CDR3 loop spans 16 amino acids. In DNA, the CDR3 is TGTGCCAGCAGCTTCGGAGGGGGGGCTTATCCCAATGAGCAGTTCTTC. It translates to CASSFGGGAYPNEQFF.

This chain connects TRBV4-3 to TRBJ2-3, with 8 positions matching TRBD2. This CDR3 has 17 residues. Germline CDR1 and CDR2: LGHNA and YSLEER. V lost 0 bases to trimming and J lost 6 bases; unmatched junction nucleotides: 11. In DNA, the CDR3 is TGCGCCAGCAGCCAAGATCCGGCCGGGGGGGCCGTGGATACGCAGTATTTT. Its translation: CASSQDPAGGAVDTQYF.

The rearrangement uses TRBV11-2 and TRBJ2-2; the match to TRBD2 covers 12 bases. This CDR3 region has 18 residues. Germline V gives CDR1 SGHAT, CDR2 FQNNGV. V lost 2 bases and J lost 1; bases outside the gene matches: 5. Here the CDR3 reads CASSLRTSGNMNTGELFF. Written as DNA, the CDR3 is TGTGCCAGCAGCTTACGGACTAGCGGGAACATGAACACCGGGGAGCTGTTTTTT.

The chain carries TRBV19 and TRBJ1-5; unclear D gene. This CDR3 is built from 14 residues. CDR1 LNHDA and CDR2 SQIVND come from the germline V gene (reference sequence). V lost 3 bases, J lost 7 bases, and 13 bases lay in between. In DNA form, the CDR3 reads TGTGCCAGTAGTATTTCCGAGGGTGGGCAGCCCCAGCATTTT. Its translation: CASSISEGGQPQHF. Full variable domain (outside the CDR3, taken from reference TRBV19 and TRBJ1-5): DGGITQSPKYLFRKEGQNVTLSCEQNLNHDAMYWYRQDPGQGLRLIYYSQIVNDFQKGDIAEGYSVSREKKESFPLTVTSAQKNPTAFYLCASSISEGGQPQHFGDGTRLSIL.

The CDR3 DNA sequence: TGCGCCAGCAGCCAACGGCTGGGGGGGGGCTACGAGCAGTACTTC. It translates to CASSQRLGGGYEQYF. This chain links TRBV4-3 with TRBJ2-7; 7 nucleotides agree with TRBD2. CDR3 size: 15 residues. CDR1 and CDR2 (germline): LGHNA, YSLEER. V shed 2 bases, J shed 3 bases, and the junction held 7 bases outside the gene matches.

The V call is TRBV2, the J call TRBJ1-2; tentative D call: TRBD1 (6 bases). Germline V gene sequence: CDR1 SNHLY, CDR2 FYNNEI. The CDR3 is 14 amino acids. Trimming took 1 base from V and 4 from J, leaving 10 bases between them. In nucleotides, the CDR3 is TGTGCCAGCAGTGAAGATGGGGGCGTCTATGGCTACACCTTC. It translates to CASSEDGGVYGYTF.

The chain has TRBV4-1 and TRBJ2-3; no firm D call. Germline loops: CDR1 MGHRA, CDR2 YSYEKL. Trimming pared 3 bases from V and 4 bases from J, leaving 8 bases between. This CDR3 is built from 13 residues. CDR3 nucleotide sequence: TGCGCCAGCAGCCACGCATGGGCAGATACGCAGTATTTT. Encoded protein: CASSHAWADTQYF.

The chain carries TRBV13 and TRBJ1-1, with a possible D match to TRBD1 (6 bases). From germline, CDR1 is PRHDT and CDR2 FYEKMQ (reference sequence). Between the trimmed V and J ends, which lost 2 bases and 5 bases, there was a span of 21 bases. The CDR3 is 17 amino acids. CDR3 protein: CASSLKVLGGRFTEAFF. In nucleotides, the CDR3 is TGTGCCAGCAGCTTAAAAGTTCTGGGGGGCCGGTTTACTGAAGCTTTCTTT.

V and J are TRBV5-4 and TRBJ2-2; 8 bases line up with TRBD2. The CDR3 is 15 amino acids. V gave up 5 bases and J gave up 0 bases; unmatched junction bases: 3. Germline assignment: CDR1 SGHNT and CDR2 YYREEE (reference sequence). The CDR3 is CASSKGLANTGELFF. The CDR3 nucleotides are TGTGCCAGCAGTAAGGGACTAGCGAACACCGGGGAGCTGTTTTTT.

This rearrangement joins TRBV7-6 to TRBJ2-1; D call uncertain. Germline CDR1 and CDR2: SGHVS and FNYEAQ. The CDR3 loop spans 12 amino acids. V was clipped by 3 bases and J by 10 bases, with 10 bases between them. CDR3 sequence (DNA): TGTGCCAGCAGCTTCCCGGTTGTGGAGCAGTTCTTC. This encodes CASSFPVVEQFF. Filled out from reference TRBV7-6 and TRBJ2-1, the complete variable domain reads GAGVSQSPRYKVTKRGQDVALRCDPISGHVSLYWYRQALGQGPEFLTYFNYEAQQDKSGLPNDRFSAERPEGSISTLTIQRTEQRDSAMYRCASSFPVVEQFFGPGTRLTVL.

The chain carries TRBV5-4 and TRBJ2-1; TRBD2 matches at 9 bases. The CDR3 consists of 14 residues. The V and J ends lost 10 bases and 2 bases, in that order; junction bases with no gene match: 7. Germline CDR1 SGHNT, CDR2 YYREEE (reference sequence). The CDR3 loop is CASRGGAPYNEQFF. DNA for the CDR3: TGTGCCTCACGCGGGGGGGCCCCCTACAATGAGCAGTTCTTC.

The chain joins TRBV15 to TRBJ2-3; possibly TRBD2 for D (5 bases). Trimming took 5 bases from V and 6 from J, leaving 21 bases between them. The V gene's germline CDR1 is LNHNV and CDR2 YYDKDF (reference sequence). CDR3 size: 16 residues. The CDR3 nucleotides are TGTGCCACCAGCCGGCGGAGCCTAGCTAACGCGGATACGCAGTATTTT. Encoded protein: CATSRRSLANADTQYF.

The V and J genes are TRBV27 and TRBJ2-3; D gene ambiguous. Germline V gene sequence: CDR1 MNHEY, CDR2 SMNVEV (reference sequence). The CDR3 runs 16 residues. Trimming removed 4 bases at V and 2 bases at J, with 16 bases between. The CDR3 protein is CASSSNLRRFTDTQYF. The DNA of the CDR3 is TGTGCCAGCAGTTCCAACTTAAGGCGATTCACAGATACGCAGTATTTT.

The chain combines TRBV15 with TRBJ2-3; perhaps TRBD1 as D (5 bases). This CDR3 comprises 15 residues. Deletions cut 1 base from V and 2 bases from J, with 10 bases between. Per germline, CDR1 LNHNV and CDR2 YYDKDF (reference sequence). The CDR3 region has the DNA TGTGCCACCAGCAGAGCAGGGAACCCCACAGATACGCAGTATTTT. Translation gives CATSRAGNPTDTQYF.

In this sample, this clone turned up a few times. The chain recombines TRBV6-4 with TRBJ2-3, with 9 positions matching TRBD2. Germline V gene data show CDR1 as MRHNA and CDR2 as SNTAGT. The V segment lost 0 bases and the J segment 2 bases; nucleotides outside the gene matches: 3. CDR3 length: 16 residues. CDR3 in amino acids: CASSDSAGGDTDTQYF. The CDR3 DNA reads as TGTGCCAGCAGTGACTCCGCGGGGGGGGACACAGATACGCAGTATTTT.

V is TRBV7-9 and J is TRBJ1-2; D is uncertain. The germline CDR1 and CDR2 sequences are SEHNR and FQNEAQ (reference sequence). CDR3 size: 13 residues. V was trimmed by 1 base and J by 10 bases, leaving 13 bases between them. Here the CDR3 reads CASSLGPQATYTF. In DNA form, the CDR3 reads TGTGCCAGCAGCTTAGGCCCGCAGGCAACCTACACCTTC.

The V gene is TRBV10-3, the J gene TRBJ1-3; possibly TRBD1 for D (5 bases). The ends were cut back, 6 bases at V and 0 bases at J, with 9 bases in the middle. Germline lookup yields CDR1 ENHRY and CDR2 SYGVKD. The CDR3 is made up of 14 amino acids. For the CDR3, the DNA is TGTGCCATCAGACCGGGGCTCTCTGGAAACACCATATATTTT. It codes for CAIRPGLSGNTIYF.

The V gene is TRBV19, the J gene TRBJ1-1, with unresolved D. The CDR3 spans 14 residues. V shed 5 bases and J shed 4 bases, with 14 bases lying between them. Germline V gene sequence: CDR1 LNHDA, CDR2 SQIVND (reference sequence). CDR3 residues: CASSLISQVTEAFF. CDR3 coding DNA: TGTGCCAGTAGTTTAATCAGTCAGGTCACTGAAGCTTTCTTT. Supplemented by reference TRBV19 and TRBJ1-1, the full variable domain reads DGGITQSPKYLFRKEGQNVTLSCEQNLNHDAMYWYRQDPGQGLRLIYYSQIVNDFQKGDIAEGYSVSREKKESFPLTVTSAQKNPTAFYLCASSLISQVTEAFFGQGTRLTVV.

This clone was found once. The V call is TRBV27, the J call TRBJ2-1, with 7 bases that match TRBD2. The CDR3 is made up of 18 amino acids. With 2 bases clipped from V and 5 bases from J, the junction kept 15 bases outside the gene matches. The germline V gene has CDR1 MNHEY and CDR2 SMNVEV (reference sequence). The CDR3 reads CASSLRGGAGAYDNEQFF. For the CDR3, the DNA is TGTGCCAGCAGTTTAAGAGGAGGGGCGGGAGCGTACGACAATGAGCAGTTCTTC.

V gene TRBV7-2 combines with J gene TRBJ1-2, with D perhaps matching TRBD1 (5 bases). V was pared by 5 bases and J by 4 bases, with 8 bases between. The CDR3 has 12 amino acids. Germline V gene sequence: CDR1 SGHTA, CDR2 FQGNSA. This CDR3 is CASSRGTYGYTF. In DNA form, the CDR3 reads TGTGCCAGCAGCCGGGGGACCTATGGCTACACCTTC.

The chain employs TRBV19 and TRBJ1-2; D is perhaps TRBD1 (5 bases). This CDR3 has 15 residues. V dropped 5 bases and J dropped 5 bases, with 18 bases sitting between them. Per germline, CDR1 LNHDA and CDR2 SQIVND (reference sequence). CDR3 in amino acids: CASSLPTDGGYGYTF. The CDR3 nucleotides read TGTGCCAGTAGTCTTCCGACTGATGGGGGGTATGGCTACACCTTC.

By share of the sample, this clone is medium-sized (0.01 to 0.1%). J is TRBJ2-7 and V is TRBV10-3; D is unclear. Per germline, CDR1 ENHRY and CDR2 SYGVKD. Trimming took 4 bases from V and 2 from J, leaving 12 bases between them. The CDR3 contains 14 residues. CDR3 loop: CAISVVGFPYEQYF. The CDR3 DNA reads TGTGCCATCAGTGTTGTTGGGTTTCCCTACGAGCAGTACTTC.

The chain is built from TRBV6-5 and TRBJ2-3; D is undetermined. The germline V and J ends were trimmed by 8 bases and 6 bases, with 9 bases remaining between them. Germline CDR1 is MNHEY and CDR2 is SVGAGI. This CDR3 contains 11 residues. The CDR3 coding sequence is TGTGCCAGCGCCAAAAGGGATACGCAGTATTTT. It specifies CASAKRDTQYF.

The V and J genes are TRBV5-1 and TRBJ2-1; D perhaps matches TRBD2 (6 bases). CDR1 is SGHRS and CDR2 is YFSETQ in the germline V gene. V lost 1 base to trimming and J lost 0 bases, with 14 bases between them. The CDR3 consists of 17 residues. CDR3 loop: CASSLNAGPSSYNEQFF. The CDR3 region has the DNA TGCGCCAGCAGCTTGAATGCGGGGCCGAGCTCCTACAATGAGCAGTTCTTC.

In its sample, this clone is medium-sized (0.01 to 0.1%). This CDR3 is CASSSDPPGQGTNTEAFF. In DNA, the CDR3 is TGTGCCAGCAGCTCAGACCCTCCGGGACAGGGAACGAACACTGAAGCTTTCTTT. The chain links TRBV11-2 to TRBJ1-1, with 9 positions matching TRBD1. The CDR3 has 18 residues. The germline V gene encodes CDR1 SGHAT and CDR2 FQNNGV. V was clipped by 4 bases and J by 1 base; unmatched bases: 13.

This chain links TRBV7-2 with TRBJ1-4, with unresolved D. In germline, CDR1 is SGHTA, CDR2 FQGNSA. Trimming took 5 bases from V and 4 from J, leaving 8 bases between them. The CDR3 is made up of 13 amino acids. CDR3 in amino acids: CASSQANNEKLFF. The CDR3 nucleotides read TGTGCCAGCAGCCAGGCCAATAATGAAAAACTGTTTTTT.

The CDR3 loop is CASSLFASGGVEQYF. Here the CDR3 DNA reads TGTGCCAGCAGTTTATTCGCTAGCGGGGGTGTCGAGCAGTACTTC. The chain joins TRBV28 to TRBJ2-7, with TRBD2 matching 10 bases. The CDR3 length is 15 residues. Germline CDR1 reads MDHEN; CDR2 reads SYDVKM. V dropped 1 base and J dropped 6; count of bases not matched to a gene: 6.